The 18 T cell receptor beta chains in this list originate from one sample, sequenced in a study of radiation and T cells in renal cell carcinoma. TCRdb's table, derived via immunoSEQ multiplex PCR, lists solely in-frame clones and lacks some. This table holds roughly 92,000 clones, more than 65% found once. The time point here: blood 4 weeks post-SBRT, at nephrectomy. Treatment meaning: 15 Gy SBRT to primary tumor, nephrectomy 4 weeks later. The specimen was blood, collected from a patient whose treatment included radiotherapy and nephrectomy. These receptors were collected from a man aged 55 to 70 with renal cell carcinoma.

J is TRBJ2-3 and V is TRBV7-2; a possible D gene is TRBD2 (5 bases). This CDR3 contains 13 residues. The germline gives CDR1 SGHTA, CDR2 FQGNSA. Trimming stripped 2 bases from V and 5 bases from J, with 8 bases between. CDR3 in DNA: TGTGCCAGCAGCTTAAGAGGGCGAGATACGCAGTATTTT. Amino acids: CASSLRGRDTQYF.

This clone was recorded only once. V is TRBV7-6 and J is TRBJ2-1; 8 positions agree with TRBD2. The junction had 9 bases not matched to a gene; V was cut back by 0 bases and J by 2 bases. Germline V gene data show CDR1 as SGHVS and CDR2 as FNYEAQ. The CDR3 runs to 18 residues. In nucleotides, the CDR3 is TGTGCCAGCAGCTTAGCCCTTCGGGGCGGGAGGCCCTACAATGAGCAGTTCTTC. It codes for CASSLALRGGRPYNEQFF.

This clone was seen more than once but under ten times. The chain has TRBV19 and TRBJ2-2, with 8 bases identical to TRBD2. Germline CDR1 is LNHDA and CDR2 is SQIVND (reference sequence). This CDR3 region has 16 residues. J lost 0 bases, V lost 3 bases, and 3 bases had no gene match. The CDR3 nucleotides are TGTGCCAGTAGTATCACTAGCGGATCGAACACCGGGGAGCTGTTTTTT. It is translated as CASSITSGSNTGELFF.

This sequence joins TRBV5-1 and TRBJ2-7, with TRBD2 matching 13 bases. Germline CDR1 is SGHRS and CDR2 is YFSETQ. The CDR3 is 14 amino acids. The junction had 3 bases not matched to a gene; V was cut back by 4 bases and J by 5 bases. CDR3 coding DNA: TGCGCCAGCAGCGGCGGGACTAGCGGGGACGAGCAGTACTTC. Translation: CASSGGTSGDEQYF.

This clone was seen only a few times. The chain links TRBV5-1 to TRBJ2-7; no reliable D call. CDR1 is SGHRS, CDR2 YFSETQ, per germline. This CDR3 has 13 amino acids. Trimming stripped 5 bases from V and 2 bases from J, with 11 bases between. This chain's CDR3 is CASRGLGPYEQYF. CDR3 sequence (DNA): TGCGCCAGCAGAGGGCTGGGCCCCTACGAGCAGTACTTC.

This chain links TRBV11-2 with TRBJ1-2; a weak D match, TRBD1 (5 bases). The germline gives CDR1 SGHAT, CDR2 FQNNGV. Trimming removed 8 bases at V and 2 bases at J, with 12 bases between. The CDR3 is 13 residues long. The CDR3 spells CASWDGRNYGYTF. CDR3 coding DNA: TGTGCCAGCTGGGACGGACGGAACTATGGCTACACCTTC.

The chain is built from TRBV28 and TRBJ1-5; no clear D. CDR1 is MDHEN, CDR2 SYDVKM, per germline. The V end was cut by 5 bases, the J end by 3 bases, with 2 bases between. The CDR3 covers 11 residues. The CDR3 sequence: CASSTNQPQHF. CDR3 coding DNA: TGTGCCAGCAGTACCAATCAGCCCCAGCATTTT.

The chain has TRBV29-1 and TRBJ2-3; weak D call: TRBD2 (6 bases). The CDR3 totals 13 residues. The V gene lost 4 bases and the J gene lost 2 bases, with 10 bases spanning the gap. Germline lookup yields CDR1 SQVTM and CDR2 ANQGSEA. The CDR3 protein is CSVAWGVTDTQYF. The CDR3 nucleotides are TGCAGCGTTGCATGGGGGGTCACAGATACGCAGTATTTT.

J is TRBJ2-4 and V is TRBV19; 10 positions agree with TRBD2. The CDR3 runs to 15 residues. Looked up from germline, CDR1 is LNHDA and CDR2 is SQIVND (reference sequence). V lost 4 bases and J lost 8; bases outside the gene matches: 8. CDR3 loop: CASSTTLAGEDIQYF. Here the CDR3 DNA reads TGTGCCAGTAGTACGACCCTAGCGGGAGAGGACATTCAGTACTTC.

V usage is TRBV19 and J usage is TRBJ1-4; 9 bases agree with TRBD1. The CDR3 extends over 15 amino acids. V was pared by 8 bases and J by 8 bases, with 12 bases of the junction left unmatched. The germline CDR1 and CDR2 sequences are LNHDA and SQIVND (reference sequence). This chain's CDR3 is CASGQGQGGYEKLFF. The CDR3 DNA is TGTGCCAGTGGACAGGGACAGGGAGGATACGAAAAACTGTTTTTT.

This clone was seen only once. V is TRBV2 and J is TRBJ2-2; D unclear. Germline V gives CDR1 SNHLY, CDR2 FYNNEI. The CDR3 extends over 13 amino acids. Trimming pared 5 bases from V and 5 bases from J, leaving 9 bases between. CDR3 in amino acids: CASSSQDTGELFF. DNA for the CDR3: TGTGCCAGCAGTAGTCAAGATACCGGGGAGCTGTTTTTT. The complete variable domain, with remaining parts taken from reference TRBV2 and TRBJ2-2, reads EPEVTQTPSHQVTQMGQEVILRCVPISNHLYFYWYRQILGQKVEFLVSFYNNEISEKSEIFDDQFSVERPDGSNFTLKIRSTKLEDSAMYFCASSSQDTGELFFGEGSRLTVL.

V is TRBV28 and J is TRBJ2-5, with 9 bases that match TRBD2. Germline CDR1 MDHEN, CDR2 SYDVKM. V gave up 2 bases and J gave up 5 bases; unmatched junction bases: 3. The CDR3 has 14 residues. The CDR3 DNA sequence: TGTGCCAGCAGTTTAGCGGGAGGGCGGGAGACCCAGTACTTC. As protein: CASSLAGGRETQYF.

The V call is TRBV27, the J call TRBJ2-1; 11 nucleotides line up with TRBD2. With 3 bases clipped from V and 5 bases from J, the junction kept 9 bases outside the gene matches. Per the germline V gene, CDR1 is MNHEY and CDR2 is SMNVEV (reference sequence). This CDR3 is built from 17 residues. The CDR3 nucleotides read TGTGCCAGCAGTTTGGTTCTAGCGGGAGGAGGGGACAATGAGCAGTTCTTC. It encodes CASSLVLAGGGDNEQFF.

The chain couples TRBV28 to TRBJ1-5; unclear D gene. Germline CDR1 reads MDHEN; CDR2 reads SYDVKM. The ends were cut back, 8 bases at V and 4 bases at J, with 12 bases in the middle. This CDR3 has 13 amino acids. CDR3 coding DNA: TGTGCCAGCGTGACACCGAGGAATCAGCCCCAGCATTTT. This codes for CASVTPRNQPQHF. Full variable domain (remainder filled in from reference TRBV28 and TRBJ1-5): DVKVTQSSRYLVKRTGEKVFLECVQDMDHENMFWYRQDPGLGLRLIYFSYDVKMKEKGDIPEGYSVSREKKERFSLILESASTNQTSMYLCASVTPRNQPQHFGDGTRLSIL.

This clone showed up just a few times. V is TRBV7-7 and J is TRBJ2-5; D not resolved. The CDR3 extends over 14 amino acids. In germline, CDR1 is SSHAT, CDR2 FNYEAQ (reference sequence). V was shortened by 5 bases and J by 5 bases, with 15 bases between the two germline ends. CDR3: CASSPTGITETQYF. The CDR3 region has the DNA TGTGCCAGCAGCCCTACTGGGATTACCGAGACCCAGTACTTC.

The chain couples TRBV5-1 to TRBJ2-7; 7 bases align to TRBD1. The CDR3 is 14 residues long. Trimming removed 4 bases from V and 4 bases from J; junction bases left unmatched: 8. Germline CDR1 reads SGHRS; CDR2 reads YFSETQ. Here the CDR3 DNA reads TGCGCCAGCAGCCCTATGACAGGGCAATACGAGCAGTACTTC. It specifies CASSPMTGQYEQYF.

This chain joins TRBV9 and TRBJ2-7, with D uncertain. CDR1 and CDR2 from the germline V gene are SGDLS and YYNGEE. Trimming left V 3 bases short and J 5 bases short, with 27 bases between. CDR3 size: 18 residues. The CDR3 DNA reads TGTGCCAGCAGCGCACAAAGAGGCCCCGCCACCGCCCGTAACGAGCAGTACTTC. Its translation: CASSAQRGPATARNEQYF.

The chain employs TRBV30 and TRBJ1-5; no firm D call. This CDR3 contains 13 residues. Germline V gives CDR1 GTSNPN, CDR2 SVGIG (reference sequence). V lost 5 bases, J lost 4 bases, and 12 bases lay in between. The DNA of the CDR3 is TGTGCCTGGGATGACGGGAAAAATCAGCCCCAGCATTTT. This encodes CAWDDGKNQPQHF.